The clone carrying this T cell receptor (beta chain) was seen a handful of times. The antigen is undetermined. This specimen comes from a study of cytomegalovirus exposure and HLA in healthy donors. The ends were cut back, 2 bases at V and 6 bases at J, with 10 bases in the middle. This CDR3 spans 13 amino acids. Germline CDR1 is MNHEY and CDR2 is SVGAGI. The PCR was carried out with 60 Vbeta primers and 13 Jbeta primers. The repertoire was sequenced with immunoSEQ multiplex PCR; TCRdb's copy has only in-frame clones and lacks some. The sample consists of approximately 130,000 clones, 75% to 85% of them appearing once. Points from the study as a whole: What TCR beta sequences reportedly achieved was accurate prediction of HLA-A and HLA-B alleles in most subjects. TRBV6-2, TRBV6-3 and some other V segments were unresolvable in 87-base-pair reads.

The rearrangement joins TRBV6-5 to TRBJ1-1, with D maybe TRBD1 (5 bases). The sequencing sample was made of PBMCs. The receptor's source is a woman between 35 and 50 years old in good health and CMV-seronegative. This CDR3 reads CASSYRRGSEAFF. As DNA, the CDR3 is TGTGCCAGCAGTTACCGGCGGGGGTCTGAAGCTTTCTTT.